The sequence of this TCR beta chain was determined in a study of vaccination and CD4 T cells after COVID-19. Cultured CD4+ T cell DNA underwent sequencing with the Oncomine TCR Beta short-read assay. Via MiXCR, TCRdb re-called the PCR reads, giving one row per CDR3 protein. The table has about 20,000 distinct CDR3 sequences, roughly 55% seen once. A note on this clonotype: What it binds is not known.

Treatment reported: approximately 9-day PBMC culture with coronavirus spike peptide pools or control peptides (ViraFEST assay). The sample taken for sequencing was CD4+ T cells from blood, cultured in vitro. The clonotype was recovered from a human donor who had recovered from COVID-19.

CDR3 in DNA: TGCGCCAGCAGTCCCCAGGCGAACACTGAAGCTTTCTTT. Its protein is CASSPQANTEAFF. The rearrangement uses TRBV10-2 and TRBJ1-1; no reliable D call. V was clipped by 5 bases and J by 1 base, with 8 bases between them. CDR3 length equals 13 residues. CDR1 and CDR2 (germline): WSHSY, SAAADI.